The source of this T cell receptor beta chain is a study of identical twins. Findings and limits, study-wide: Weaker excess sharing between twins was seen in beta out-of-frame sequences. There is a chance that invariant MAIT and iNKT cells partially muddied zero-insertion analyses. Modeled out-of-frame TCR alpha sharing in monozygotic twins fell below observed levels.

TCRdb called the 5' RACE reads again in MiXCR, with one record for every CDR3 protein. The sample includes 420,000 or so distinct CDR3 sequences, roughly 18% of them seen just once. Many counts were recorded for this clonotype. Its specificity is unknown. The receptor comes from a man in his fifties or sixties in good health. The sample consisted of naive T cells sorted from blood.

In nucleotides, the CDR3 is TGCGCCAGCAGCTTGGACTTCGTTACCCAGTACTTC. Protein sequence: CASSLDFVTQYF. This sequence joins TRBV5-1 and TRBJ2-5; D is undetermined. CDR1 and CDR2 (germline): SGHRS, YFSETQ. With 0 bases removed from V and 8 bases from J, the gap between germline ends came to 8 bases. This CDR3 region has 12 residues.